This T cell receptor beta chain was sequenced in a study of blood T cell repertoires in COVID-19. Repertoires were generated with immunoSEQ multiplex PCR, while TCRdb's copy carries only in-frame clones and drops some. The top ten clones hold around 2% of a sample with around 290,000 clones, approximately 90% of them seen once. The CDR3 extends over 14 amino acids. With 6 bases removed from V and 1 base from J, the gap between germline ends came to 12 bases. Germline CDR1 reads SNHLY; CDR2 reads FYNNEI. Study members were between 18 and 89 years old and lived in over 20 US regions. The sequenced sample was PBMCs or T cells enriched from blood (not recorded which). The rearrangement joins TRBV2 to TRBJ2-5; D is unresolved. The receptor was isolated from a woman aged 55-69 years in a cohort exposed to, infected with or recovered from COVID-19 (not recorded which). This CDR3 reads CASRATEIQETQYF. The CDR3 DNA follows: TGTGCCAGCAGGGCAACAGAGATCCAAGAGACCCAGTACTTC.